The T cell receptor (beta chain) described here comes from a study of early T cells in non-severe SARS-CoV-2 infection. Each cDNA molecule carried a unique molecular identifier. TCRdb re-derived calls from the 5' RACE reads in MiXCR, one entry per CDR3 protein. The table lists about 35,000 distinct CDR3 sequences, around 6% of them singletons. At least ten counts were recorded for this clonotype. The CDR3 runs to 14 residues. J lost 5 bases, V lost 4 bases, and 7 bases had no gene match. CDR1 LGHDT and CDR2 YNNKEL come from the germline V gene (reference sequence). V and J are TRBV3-1 and TRBJ2-7; TRBD1 matches 8 bases. The sequence was collected from an adult who was a healthcare worker with PCR-confirmed SARS-CoV-2 infection or an uninfected control (not recorded which). This sample comprised whole blood, obtained at baseline. CDR3 sequence: CASSPGTGRNEQYF. The CDR3 DNA is TGTGCCAGCAGCCCTGGGACAGGTCGGAACGAGCAGTACTTC.